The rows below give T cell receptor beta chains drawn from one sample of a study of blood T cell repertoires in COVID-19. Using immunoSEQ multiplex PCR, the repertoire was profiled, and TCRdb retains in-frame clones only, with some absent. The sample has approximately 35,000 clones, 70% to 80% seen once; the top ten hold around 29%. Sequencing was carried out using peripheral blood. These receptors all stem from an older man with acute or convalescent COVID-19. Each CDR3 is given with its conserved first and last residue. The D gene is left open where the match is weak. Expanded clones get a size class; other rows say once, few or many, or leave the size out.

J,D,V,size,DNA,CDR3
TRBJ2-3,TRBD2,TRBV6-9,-,TGTGCCAGCAGTCAAAGGACTAGCGGTTCTATCTTCACACATACGCAGTATTTT,CASSQRTSGSIFTHTQYF
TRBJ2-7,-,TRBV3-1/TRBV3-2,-,TGTGCCAGCAGCCTTGGCAGGGGATACGAGCAGTACTTC,CASSLGRGYEQYF
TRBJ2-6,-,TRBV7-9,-,TGTGCCAGCAGCCTCCGAAACTCCCAATCGTTTGGGGCCAACGTCCTGACTTTC,CASSLRNSQSFGANVLTF
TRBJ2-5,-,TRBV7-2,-,TGTGCCAGCAGCTTAGCGAGGGTCGAGCAAGAGACCCAGTACTTC,CASSLARVEQETQYF
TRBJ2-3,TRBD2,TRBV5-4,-,TGTGCCAGCAGCTTGGAGGGACCTCTAGCGGGACGCACAGATACGCAGTATTTT,CASSLEGPLAGRTDTQYF
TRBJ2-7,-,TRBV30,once,TGTGCCTGGATCTGGGGCGAGGCCGCCGGGGAGCAGTACTTC,CAWIWGEAAGEQYF
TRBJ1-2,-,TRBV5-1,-,TGCGCCAGCAGCTTGGGCGGCACAGGGACGGGTCGTGGCTACACCTTC,CASSLGGTGTGRGYTF
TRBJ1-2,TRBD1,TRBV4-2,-,TGTGCCAGCAGCCACAGGGGGCAGGGGCAGGGCTACACCTTC,CASSHRGQGQGYTF
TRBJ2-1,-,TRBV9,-,TGTGCCAGCAGCGTCGGGACTGCAACCTACAATGAGCAGTTCTTC,CASSVGTATYNEQFF
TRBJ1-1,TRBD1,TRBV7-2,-,TGTGCCAGCAGCCTGACAGGGGGCGCAAGGAACACTGAAGCTTTCTTT,CASSLTGGARNTEAFF
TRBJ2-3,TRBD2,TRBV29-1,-,TGCAGCGTGTATTCTGCGGGAGGGCCTGATACGCAGTATTTT,CSVYSAGGPDTQYF
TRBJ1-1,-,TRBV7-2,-,TGTGCCAGCAGCTTAGCGCGCGATGCCGCGAGTACCTTT,CASSLARDAASTF
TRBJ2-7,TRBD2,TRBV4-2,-,TGTGCCAGCAGCCAAAACGGGGGTAAGGATAGCGGGGTACCAGGGCAGTACTTC,CASSQNGGKDSGVPGQYF
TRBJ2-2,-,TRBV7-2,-,TGTGCCAGCAGCTTAGACGGGGGCACCGGGGAGCTGTTTTTT,CASSLDGGTGELFF
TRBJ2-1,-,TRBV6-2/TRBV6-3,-,TGTGCCAGCAGTTACTCAGGGGCGCCGGGACTCCGGGCGGCCTACAATGAGCAGTTCTTC,CASSYSGAPGLRAAYNEQFF
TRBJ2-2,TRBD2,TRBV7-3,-,TGTGCCAGCAGCTCTGGGACTAGCGGGATAGATACCGGGGAGCTGTTTTTT,CASSSGTSGIDTGELFF
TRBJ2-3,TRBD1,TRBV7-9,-,TGTGCCAGCAGACTTGCCGGGACAGGAAGCACAGATACGCAGTATTTT,CASRLAGTGSTDTQYF
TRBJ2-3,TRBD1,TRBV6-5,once,TGTGCCAGCAGCCAGGACAGGGGGGGGACAGATACGCAGTATTTT,CASSQDRGGTDTQYF
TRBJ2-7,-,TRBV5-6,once,TGTGCCAGCAGCTTGGGGGGAGTTACCTACGAGCAGTACTTC,CASSLGGVTYEQYF
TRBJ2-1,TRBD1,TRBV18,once,TGTGCCAGCTCACGGACAGGAGCCGGAGGTGAGAATGAGCAGTTCTTC,CASSRTGAGGENEQFF
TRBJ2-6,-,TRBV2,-,TGTGCCAGCAGCCCCGGTTCTGGGGCCAACGTCCTGACTTTC,CASSPGSGANVLTF
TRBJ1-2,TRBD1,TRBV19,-,TGTGCCAGTAGTCCCGGGACAGGGGCCCCATCAAACTATGGCTACACCTTC,CASSPGTGAPSNYGYTF
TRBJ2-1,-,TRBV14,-,TGTGCCAGCAGCCTACCCCGGCCCTGGAGTCTTGGGTCCTACAATGAGCAGTTCTTC,CASSLPRPWSLGSYNEQFF
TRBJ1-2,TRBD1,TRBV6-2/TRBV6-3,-,TGTGCCAGCAGTCCCTGGGACAGGGAAGATAATGGCTACACCTTC,CASSPWDREDNGYTF
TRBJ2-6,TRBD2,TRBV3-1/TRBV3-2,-,TGTGCCAGCAGCGTATCCATGGGCGGGGGCTCTGGGGCCAACGTCCTGACTTTC,CASSVSMGGGSGANVLTF
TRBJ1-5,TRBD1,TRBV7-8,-,TGTGCCAGCAGCTCCCCTCAACAGGACAGGGTTAGGAATCAGCCCCAGCATTTT,CASSSPQQDRVRNQPQHF
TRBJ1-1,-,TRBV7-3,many,TGTGCCAGCAGCTTAACAGGGGGTACTGAAGCTTTCTTT,CASSLTGGTEAFF
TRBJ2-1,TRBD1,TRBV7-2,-,TGTGCCAGCAGCTTAGAGGCCCGGGGCAGGGGGCTGAGTGAGCAGTTCTTC,CASSLEARGRGLSEQFF
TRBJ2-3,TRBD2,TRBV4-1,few,TGCGCCAGCAGCCAAGGAAGATGGGGGGGAGGGGATACGCAGTATTTT,CASSQGRWGGGDTQYF
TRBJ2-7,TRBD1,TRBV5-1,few,TGCGCCAGCAGCGCGGGGACAGGGGTCAACTACGAGCAGTACTTC,CASSAGTGVNYEQYF
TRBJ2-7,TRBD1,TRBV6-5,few,TGTGCCAGCAGCTCGCCTGGACAGGGAAAGTACGAGCAGTACTTC,CASSSPGQGKYEQYF
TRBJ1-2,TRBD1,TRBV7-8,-,TGTGCCAGCAGCTTAGGGGGACAGACAGGGGGCTACACCTTC,CASSLGGQTGGYTF
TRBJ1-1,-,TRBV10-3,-,TGTGCCATCAGTGAGTGGGGGGGAGTAATGAACACTGAAGCTTTCTTT,CAISEWGGVMNTEAFF
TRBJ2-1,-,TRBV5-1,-,TGCGCCAGCAGCTTGGGCAGGGTCAATGAGCAGTTCTTC,CASSLGRVNEQFF
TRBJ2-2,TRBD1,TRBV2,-,TGTGCCAGCAGTTTGACAGGGCCCGTCGCCGGGGAGCTGTTTTTT,CASSLTGPVAGELFF
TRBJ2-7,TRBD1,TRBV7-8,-,TGTGCCAGCAGGTTGGGACAGGGTAGGGGCCGGGGGTTCTACGAGCAGTACTTC,CASRLGQGRGRGFYEQYF
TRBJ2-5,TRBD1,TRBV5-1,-,TGCGCCAGCAGCTCCGTCGGGACAGGCCAAGAGACCCAGTACTTC,CASSSVGTGQETQYF
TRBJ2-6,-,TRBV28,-,TGTGCCAGCAGTGACAGCTTTGGGGCCAACGTCCTGACTTTC,CASSDSFGANVLTF
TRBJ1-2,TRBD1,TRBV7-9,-,TGTGCCAGCAGCTTATCCCCCGTCACAGGGGGCCATGGCTACACCTTC,CASSLSPVTGGHGYTF
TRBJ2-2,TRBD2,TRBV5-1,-,TGCGCCAGCAGCCAACGACTAGCGGGGGGCCCGGGGGAGCTGTTTTTT,CASSQRLAGGPGELFF
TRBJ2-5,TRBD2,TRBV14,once,TGTGCCAGCAGCCCCCGACTAGCGGGGAAAGAGACCCAGTACTTC,CASSPRLAGKETQYF
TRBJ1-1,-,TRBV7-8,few,TGTGCCAGCAGCCCCTCGGGGGGGTGGAACACTGAAGCTTTCTTT,CASSPSGGWNTEAFF
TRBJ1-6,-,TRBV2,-,TGTGCCAGCAGGAGGGATTCACCCCTCCACTTT,CASRRDSPLHF
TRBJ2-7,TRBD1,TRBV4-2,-,TGTGCCAGCAGCCTCGAAGGAGGGGACAGGTCCTACGAGCAGTACTTC,CASSLEGGDRSYEQYF
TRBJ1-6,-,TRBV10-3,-,TGTGCCATCAGTGTCGACAGGTCCGGTTCACCCCTCCACTTT,CAISVDRSGSPLHF